The 29 T cell receptor beta chains listed next were all sequenced from one sample in a study of blood T cell repertoires in COVID-19 (dated by TCRdb to about 2020). Receptor amplification or capture employed the immunoSEQ multiplex PCR assay. This immuneACCESS table, as held by TCRdb, lists in-frame sequences with V and J called but not all clones. Of the missing ones, under half trace to an unresolved V gene in checked studies; the others have no known cause. The sample table records approximately 85,000 clones; 86% of these occur just once. The ten top clones hold around 26% of the sample. Sequencing was carried out using peripheral blood. All receptors come from a man aged 50-60 years with active or convalescent COVID-19.

This chain joins TRBV5-4 and TRBJ2-7, with D possibly being TRBD1 (6 bases). V gave up 4 bases and J gave up 4 bases, with 9 bases separating them. The CDR3 covers 12 residues. Germline V CDR1 and CDR2: SGHNT, YYREEE (reference sequence). The CDR3 is CASSKTGYEQYF. CDR3 nucleotide sequence: TGTGCCAGCAGCAAAACAGGGTACGAGCAGTACTTC.

This chain joins TRBV5-1 and TRBJ2-3, with 9 nucleotides matching TRBD2. Germline-derived CDR1 and CDR2 are SGHRS and YFSETQ. Trimming removed 4 bases from V and 2 bases from J; junction bases left unmatched: 14. This CDR3 is built from 18 residues. The DNA of the CDR3 is TGCGCCAGCAGCCCCCGGGTTAGCGGGGGTTTAAACACAGATACGCAGTATTTT. It codes for CASSPRVSGGLNTDTQYF.

The chain links TRBV28 to TRBJ2-1, with 8 bases identical to TRBD2. In germline, CDR1 is MDHEN, CDR2 SYDVKM. The CDR3 has 15 amino acids. V lost 7 bases and J lost 9; bases outside the gene matches: 14. Written as DNA, the CDR3 is TGTGCCAGCACTCCGAGCGGGGGCTCTTTAGGTGAGCAGTTCTTC. It is translated as CASTPSGGSLGEQFF.

J is TRBJ2-3 and V is TRBV10-1; 12 positions agree with TRBD2. After removal of 4 bases from V and 1 base from J, the junction contained 3 bases not matched to a gene. Germline V gene lookup returns CDR1 WNHNN and CDR2 SYGVQD (reference sequence). This CDR3 is 16 amino acids long. This chain's CDR3 is CASSARLAGGTDTQYF. The CDR3 DNA reads as TGCGCCAGCAGTGCCAGACTAGCGGGGGGCACAGATACGCAGTATTTT.

The gene calls are TRBV20-1 and TRBJ1-2; D not certain. Germline values: CDR1 DFQATT, CDR2 SNEGSKA (reference sequence). Trimming shortened V by 3 bases and J by 8 bases, and 13 bases separated the two germline ends. This CDR3 contains 12 residues. The CDR3 nucleotides read TGCAGTGCTAGTCACCGGGTTTTCGGCTACACCTTC. This translates into CSASHRVFGYTF.

The chain is built from TRBV27 and TRBJ2-5, with 10 positions matching TRBD1. Per germline, CDR1 MNHEY and CDR2 SMNVEV (reference sequence). V lost 0 bases to trimming and J lost 5 bases; unmatched junction nucleotides: 3. The CDR3 is made up of 15 amino acids. CDR3 residues: CASSLSGTGVETQYF. CDR3 DNA: TGTGCCAGCAGTTTATCGGGGACAGGGGTTGAGACCCAGTACTTC.

This clone was counted only a few times. CDR3 region: CASSPQGGGNQPQHF. CDR3 sequence (DNA): TGCGCCAGCAGCCCACAGGGGGGCGGCAATCAGCCCCAGCATTTT. The chain carries TRBV5-1 and TRBJ1-5; TRBD1 agrees at 8 bases. CDR3 length: 15 amino acids. Germline lookup yields CDR1 SGHRS and CDR2 YFSETQ. V lost 4 bases, J lost 2 bases, and 5 bases stayed unmatched.

The chain is built from TRBV5-3 and TRBJ1-1; D gene uncertain. TRBV5-3 is placed among ORFs of uncertain function. The CDR3 consists of 15 residues. V lost 2 bases and J lost 11, with 22 bases in between. The CDR3 DNA sequence: TGTGCCAGAAGCTTCTCTTTTACCGACTCACCCGAGGCTTTCTTT. Amino acid sequence: CARSFSFTDSPEAFF.

Here the CDR3 DNA reads TGCGCCAGCAGCCAAGGACAGGGTAACACAGATACGCAGTATTTT. Protein sequence: CASSQGQGNTDTQYF. The chain links TRBV4-1 to TRBJ2-3, with 7 positions matching TRBD1. The V gene's germline CDR1 is MGHRA and CDR2 YSYEKL. This CDR3 contains 15 residues. Trimming cost V 1 base and J 2 bases; bases outside gene matches: 3.

J is TRBJ2-3 and V is TRBV3-1 (or the pseudogene TRBV3-2); 8 bases align to TRBD2. The CDR3 contains 15 residues. V dropped 4 bases and J dropped 6; count of bases not matched to a gene: 9. Germline CDR1 reads LGHDT; CDR2 reads YNNKEL (reference sequence). The CDR3 region is CASSPLAGPWDTQYF. The CDR3 DNA is TGTGCCAGCAGCCCCTTAGCGGGACCTTGGGATACGCAGTATTTT.

This rearrangement joins TRBV3-1 (or the pseudogene TRBV3-2) to TRBJ1-3; D not resolved. The length of the CDR3 is 18 residues. Germline CDR1 reads LGHDT; CDR2 reads YNNKEL (reference sequence). Trimming removed 2 bases from V and 4 bases from J, with 21 bases in between. The CDR3 reads CASSQPIGRESGGNTIYF. CDR3 nucleotides: TGTGCCAGCAGCCAACCCATCGGGAGGGAATCGGGGGGAAACACCATATATTTT.

The genes are TRBV7-2 and TRBJ2-1; 9 bases line up with TRBD2. The CDR3 is 17 residues long. Per germline, CDR1 SGHTA and CDR2 FQGNSA. After removal of 0 bases from V and 10 bases from J, the junction contained 13 bases not matched to a gene. CDR3: CASSLALTGGGALEQFF. As DNA, the CDR3 is TGTGCCAGCAGCTTAGCGCTTACTGGCGGGGGGGCGTTAGAGCAGTTCTTC.

CDR3 sequence (DNA): TGTGCTAGTGGTTTGCAGGGTCGGAATGAAAAACTGTTTTTT. It codes for CASGLQGRNEKLFF. The chain uses TRBV12-5 and TRBJ1-4, with D perhaps TRBD1 (5 bases). V was clipped by 2 bases and J by 5 bases, with 9 bases between them. Germline V CDR1 and CDR2: LGHNT, FRNRAP. CDR3 length: 14 amino acids.

This clone has just one count. The J gene is TRBJ2-3, the V gene TRBV12-5; D uncertain. The CDR3 totals 12 residues. The germline V gene encodes CDR1 LGHNT and CDR2 FRNRAP. Between the trimmed V and J ends, which lost 5 bases and 8 bases, there was a span of 11 bases. Here the CDR3 DNA reads TGTGCTAGTGGTACCCCGCCCGGTACGCAGTATTTT. This gives the protein CASGTPPGTQYF.

J is TRBJ1-5 and V is TRBV9; D is uncertain. The CDR3 is 13 amino acids. Germline-derived CDR1 and CDR2 are SGDLS and YYNGEE. V shed 6 bases and J shed 5 bases, with 12 bases lying between them. The CDR3 region is CASKGGQDQPQHF. In DNA, the CDR3 is TGTGCCAGCAAGGGCGGGCAGGATCAGCCCCAGCATTTT.

V gene TRBV7-8 combines with J gene TRBJ1-4; D gene unclear. The CDR3 is 13 amino acids. The ends were cut back, 6 bases at V and 3 bases at J, with 8 bases in the middle. Germline V gives CDR1 SGHVS, CDR2 FQNEAQ. The CDR3 loop is CASRKRANEKLFF. CDR3 sequence (DNA): TGTGCCAGCAGGAAGCGTGCTAATGAAAAACTGTTTTTT. Variable domain in full (rest from reference TRBV7-8 and TRBJ1-4): GAGVSQSPRYKVAKRGQDVALRCDPISGHVSLFWYQQALGQGPEFLTYFQNEAQLDKSGLPSDRFFAERPEGSVSTLKIQRTQQEDSAVYLCASRKRANEKLFFGSGTQLSVL.

This clone was detected once. The genes are TRBV2 and TRBJ2-1; 7 bases are a match to TRBD1. V was pared by 6 bases and J by 6 bases, with 5 bases of the junction left unmatched. Germline loops: CDR1 SNHLY, CDR2 FYNNEI. CDR3 length: 13 amino acids. The CDR3, as DNA: TGTGCCAGCAGAGACAGGGCCCCCAATGAGCAGTTCTTC. It encodes CASRDRAPNEQFF.

This rearrangement joins TRBV7-8 to TRBJ2-1, with 11 bases matching TRBD2. V dropped 3 bases and J dropped 10; count of bases not matched to a gene: 8. This CDR3 has 15 amino acids. Germline loops: CDR1 SGHVS, CDR2 FQNEAQ. The CDR3 coding sequence is TGTGCCAGCAGCTTGACTACTAGCGGGGGTGGAGAGCAGTTCTTC. Residues: CASSLTTSGGGEQFF.

The chain recombines TRBV19 with TRBJ1-5; D not resolved. V was trimmed by 1 base and J by 6 bases, leaving 10 bases between them. Per the germline V gene, CDR1 is LNHDA and CDR2 is SQIVND (reference sequence). This CDR3 is built from 14 residues. Here the CDR3 reads CASSIVVGTQPQHF. DNA of the CDR3: TGTGCCAGTAGTATAGTAGTCGGTACTCAGCCCCAGCATTTT.

The V gene is TRBV14, the J gene TRBJ2-2; 7 bases line up with TRBD1. Germline CDR1 is SGHDN and CDR2 is FVKESK. The J segment lost 5 bases and the V segment lost 2 bases, leaving 5 bases of the junction unmatched. The CDR3 spans 15 residues. In DNA, the CDR3 is TGTGCCAGCAGCCAAACAGGGGTCCGGACCGGGGAGCTGTTTTTT. As protein: CASSQTGVRTGELFF. Combining the CDR3 with reference TRBV14 and TRBJ2-2 gives the whole variable domain EAGVTQFPSHSVIEKGQTVTLRCDPISGHDNLYWYRRVMGKEIKFLLHFVKESKQDESGMPNNRFLAERTGGTYSTLKVQPAELEDSGVYFCASSQTGVRTGELFFGEGSRLTVL.

The gene calls are TRBV10-3 and TRBJ2-3; 8 bases agree with TRBD2. The V gene's germline CDR1 is ENHRY and CDR2 SYGVKD. This CDR3 has 17 amino acids. After removal of 3 bases from V and 2 bases from J, the junction contained 10 bases not matched to a gene. The CDR3: CAISDRRGGGHTDTQYF. DNA of the CDR3: TGTGCCATCAGTGATCGCCGGGGGGGAGGCCACACAGATACGCAGTATTTT.

For this clone: Germline and junction disagree at one end, which may indicate a read error. The chain combines TRBV3-1 (or the pseudogene TRBV3-2) with TRBJ2-5; the D gene is possibly TRBD2 (6 bases). The CDR3 spans 13 residues. Germline loops: CDR1 LGHDT, CDR2 YNNKEL (reference sequence). For the CDR3, the DNA is TGTACCAGCAGCCAAGACGGGGGAGAGACCCAGTACTTC. Protein: CTSSQDGGETQYF.

This chain links TRBV7-2 with TRBJ2-1, with TRBD2 identical over 10 bases. V was pared by 5 bases and J by 4 bases, with 5 bases of the junction left unmatched. The germline V gene has CDR1 SGHTA and CDR2 FQGNSA. The CDR3 loop spans 15 amino acids. The CDR3 nucleotides are TGTGCCAGCAGCATAGGACTAGCGGAGTACAATGAGCAGTTCTTC. Its translation: CASSIGLAEYNEQFF.

The J gene is TRBJ2-5, the V gene TRBV5-1; 7 bases are shared with TRBD1. V lost 7 bases to trimming and J lost 1 base; unmatched junction nucleotides: 10. Germline CDR1 is SGHRS and CDR2 is YFSETQ. The CDR3 totals 15 residues. In nucleotides, the CDR3 is TGCGCCAGCGGGAAAGTGACAGGGAGCCAAGAGACCCAGTACTTC. It is translated as CASGKVTGSQETQYF. Using reference TRBV5-1 and TRBJ2-5 for the parts outside the CDR3, the full variable domain is KAGVTQTPRYLIKTRGQQVTLSCSPISGHRSVSWYQQTPGQGLQFLFEYFSETQRNKGNFPGRFSGRQFSNSRSEMNVSTLELGDSALYLCASGKVTGSQETQYFGPGTRLLVL.

CDR3 coding DNA: TGTGCCACCAGCAGAAGTAGCGGGACGTACGAGCAGTACTTC. It is translated as CATSRSSGTYEQYF. The V and J genes are TRBV15 and TRBJ2-7, with 8 bases aligning to TRBD2. The CDR3 contains 14 residues. Losses at the gene ends were 2 bases for V and 4 bases for J; bases not matched to a gene: 4. Looked up from germline, CDR1 is LNHNV and CDR2 is YYDKDF (reference sequence).

The gene calls are TRBV9 and TRBJ2-3; 10 bases align to TRBD1. Germline trimming cut 2 bases from V and 2 bases from J; bases unmatched to any gene: 8. The CDR3 extends over 17 amino acids. Germline CDR1 reads SGDLS; CDR2 reads YYNGEE. This chain's CDR3 is CASSVDRGIGVTDTQYF. Here the CDR3 DNA reads TGTGCCAGCAGCGTGGACAGGGGGATAGGAGTCACAGATACGCAGTATTTT.

The chain is built from TRBV9 and TRBJ2-7; D unclear. Deletions cut 0 bases from V and 6 bases from J, with 13 bases between. The CDR3 spans 14 residues. Germline V CDR1 and CDR2: SGDLS, YYNGEE. This CDR3 reads CASSVAPHGPEQYF. The DNA of the CDR3 is TGTGCCAGCAGCGTAGCCCCCCACGGTCCCGAGCAGTACTTC.

The chain couples TRBV12-3 or TRBV12-4 to TRBJ2-7; a weak D match, TRBD2 (5 bases). V was cut by 4 bases and J by 2 bases, with 9 bases left in between. The CDR3 runs 13 residues. CDR3 residues: CASSSGVPYEQYF. CDR3 coding DNA: TGTGCCAGCAGTTCCGGGGTTCCCTACGAGCAGTACTTC.

The chain has TRBV11-2 and TRBJ2-7; 7 nucleotides line up with TRBD2. The J segment lost 5 bases and the V segment lost 0 bases, leaving 13 bases of the junction unmatched. The CDR3 covers 17 residues. Looked up from germline, CDR1 is SGHAT and CDR2 is FQNNGV. The CDR3 nucleotides read TGTGCCAGCAGCTTAGATTTTGGAGCTAGCGGAAGGAACGAGCAGTACTTC. Protein: CASSLDFGASGRNEQYF.